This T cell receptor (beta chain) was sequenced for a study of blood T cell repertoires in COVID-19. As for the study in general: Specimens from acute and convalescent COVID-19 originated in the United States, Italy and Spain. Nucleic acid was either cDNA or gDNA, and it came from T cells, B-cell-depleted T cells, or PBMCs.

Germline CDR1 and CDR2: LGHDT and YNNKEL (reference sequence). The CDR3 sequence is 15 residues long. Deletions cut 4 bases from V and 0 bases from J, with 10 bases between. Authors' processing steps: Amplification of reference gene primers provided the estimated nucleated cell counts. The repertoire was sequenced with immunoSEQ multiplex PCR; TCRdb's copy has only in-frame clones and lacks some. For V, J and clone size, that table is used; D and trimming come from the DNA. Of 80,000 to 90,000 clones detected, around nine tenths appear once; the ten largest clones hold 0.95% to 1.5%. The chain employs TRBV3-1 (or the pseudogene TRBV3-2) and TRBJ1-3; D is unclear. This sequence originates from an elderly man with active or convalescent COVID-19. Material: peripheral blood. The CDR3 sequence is CASSPLLSSGNTIYF. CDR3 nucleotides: TGTGCCAGCAGCCCACTCTTGAGCTCTGGAAACACCATATATTTT.